Listed below are T cell receptor beta chains from one sample, sequenced in a study of blood T cell repertoires in COVID-19. Sequencing used immunoSEQ multiplex PCR; TCRdb keeps in-frame clones, though not all of them. This table holds 200,000 to 250,000 clones, more than 80% found once. The source material was peripheral blood. Source of these receptors: a woman older than 75 with COVID-19, enrolled during active disease. The CDR3 runs from the conserved cysteine through the conserved F or W. D genes are given only for firm matches. A row's size may be missing; if present it is once, few, many or a size class.

clone size | J gene | V gene | D gene | CDR3 DNA | CDR3 protein
. | TRBJ2-1 | TRBV7-6 | TRBD2 | TGTGCCAGCAGCTCTTTAGCGGGAAGGACCCCCAATGAGCAGTTCTTC | CASSSLAGRTPNEQFF
. | TRBJ1-3 | TRBV5-5 | . | TGTGCCAGCAGTAATACAGTATTCTCTGGAAACACCATATATTTT | CASSNTVFSGNTIYF
. | TRBJ2-3 | TRBV5-6 | TRBD1 | TGTGCCAGCTCCCCGGGACAGGGGATGACAGATACGCAGTATTTT | CASSPGQGMTDTQYF
. | TRBJ1-1 | TRBV3-1/TRBV3-2 | . | TGTGCCAGCAGCCAAGAATATGCTGAAGCTTTCTTT | CASSQEYAEAFF
. | TRBJ1-2 | TRBV6-1 | TRBD1 | TGTGCCAGCAGTGAGGGACAGTTATATGGCTACACCTTC | CASSEGQLYGYTF
. | TRBJ2-5 | TRBV28 | . | TGTGCCAGCACCGACAGGCCCCCCGTCCGAGAGACCCAGTACTTC | CASTDRPPVRETQYF
. | TRBJ2-3 | TRBV24-1 | . | TGTGCCACCAGTGATCAAGAGGACAGAAAAGATACGCAGTATTTT | CATSDQEDRKDTQYF
. | TRBJ1-5 | TRBV7-9 | TRBD1 | TGTGCCAGCAGCTTAGGACAGGGTAGCGGCAATCAGCCCCAGCATTTT | CASSLGQGSGNQPQHF
. | TRBJ2-3 | TRBV5-4 | TRBD2 | TGTGCCAGCAGCTCAGCGGGATTCGGGACAGATACGCAGTATTTT | CASSSAGFGTDTQYF
. | TRBJ2-7 | TRBV7-9 | . | TGTGCCAGCAGCTTCCAGGGCTTGGGCGAGCAGTACTTC | CASSFQGLGEQYF
few | TRBJ1-2 | TRBV18 | . | TGTGCCAGCTCACCCTTGGAGGGTGGCTACACCTTC | CASSPLEGGYTF
. | TRBJ2-1 | TRBV7-9 | TRBD1 | TGTGCCAGCAGCTCGGGGACAGGGAAATCCTACAATGAGCAGTTCTTC | CASSSGTGKSYNEQFF
. | TRBJ2-6 | TRBV18 | . | TGTGCCAGCTCACCCCCTAGAGGGCCCGGGGCCAACGTCCTGACTTTC | CASSPPRGPGANVLTF
. | TRBJ2-5 | TRBV9 | . | TGTGCCAGCAGCGTCCAAGTACAGGGGACCCAGTACTTC | CASSVQVQGTQYF
few | TRBJ2-7 | TRBV19 | . | TGTGCCAGTAGTACTGCCAGGGGGGAAGAGCAGTACTTC | CASSTARGEEQYF
. | TRBJ1-2 | TRBV7-2 | TRBD1 | TGTGCCAGCAGCTCCGGACAGGGGTATCTCGGCTACACCTTC | CASSSGQGYLGYTF
. | TRBJ2-2 | TRBV7-9 | TRBD1 | TGTGCCAGCAGCCGAGGACAGGGCAGCACCGGGGAGCTGTTTTTT | CASSRGQGSTGELFF
once | TRBJ2-7 | TRBV12-3/TRBV12-4 | TRBD2 | TGTGCCAGCAGTCCTAGCGGTAGCTACGAGCAGTACTTC | CASSPSGSYEQYF
. | TRBJ2-2 | TRBV5-5 | . | TGTGCCAGCAGCCGGGACGGACTAAACACCGGGGAGCTGTTTTTT | CASSRDGLNTGELFF
once | TRBJ2-1 | TRBV19 | . | TGTGCCAGTAGTATTCTGGGGGGAAGGGCCTACAATGAGCAGTTCTTC | CASSILGGRAYNEQFF
. | TRBJ2-2 | TRBV5-4 | . | TGTGCCAGCAGCAGAGAGACTGGCACCGGGGAGCTGTTTTTT | CASSRETGTGELFF
. | TRBJ2-1 | TRBV21-1 | . | TGTGCCAGCAGCTGGCGACGGGGCGGGAGATGCTCCTACAATGAGCAGTTCTTC | CASSWRRGGRCSYNEQFF
once | TRBJ1-2 | TRBV5-1 | . | TGCGCCAGCAGCTTGGGCCAGGGAGGTGGCTACACCTTC | CASSLGQGGGYTF
. | TRBJ1-5 | TRBV12-3/TRBV12-4 | . | TGTGCCAGCAGCGACAGAAACAATCAGCCCCAGCATTTT | CASSDRNNQPQHF
. | TRBJ1-1 | TRBV7-2 | TRBD1 | TGTGCCAGCAGCTTTAGGTCAGGGGGCAACACTGAAGCTTTCTTT | CASSFRSGGNTEAFF
. | TRBJ2-7 | TRBV2 | . | TGTGCCAGCATATCATCTAGATTGGAGGGAGACTACGAGCAGTACTTC | CASISSRLEGDYEQYF
. | TRBJ2-5 | TRBV5-1 | . | TGCGCCAGCAGCCCATCCCCCGAGGAGACCCAGTACTTC | CASSPSPEETQYF
. | TRBJ2-3 | TRBV5-1 | TRBD1 | TGCGCCAGCAGCACGAGCGGGACAGGGGGCTTAGATACGCAGTATTTT | CASSTSGTGGLDTQYF
. | TRBJ1-2 | TRBV6-5 | TRBD1 | TGTGCCAGCCGACCCGGGACAGGGAATGGCTACACCTTC | CASRPGTGNGYTF
. | TRBJ2-1 | TRBV18 | . | TGTGCCAGCTCACCAGAGTTCAATGAGCAGTTCTTC | CASSPEFNEQFF
. | TRBJ2-1 | TRBV3-1/TRBV3-2 | . | TGTGCCAGCAGCCAAGGAACGGGGGGCGAGCAGTTCTTC | CASSQGTGGEQFF
. | TRBJ1-4 | TRBV6-5 | . | TGTGCCAGCAGTTACGGGTCCGGGAGAAATGAAAAACTGTTTTTT | CASSYGSGRNEKLFF
. | TRBJ1-1 | TRBV7-2 | . | TGTGCCAGCAGCTTAGTTGGGGCGCGGACTGAAGCTTTCTTT | CASSLVGARTEAFF
many | TRBJ2-7 | TRBV3-1/TRBV3-2 | . | TGTGCCAGCAGCCAGGCAGGGTGGAGCTCCTACGAGCAGTACTTC | CASSQAGWSSYEQYF
. | TRBJ1-2 | TRBV7-3 | . | TGTGCCAGCAGCTTAAGGGGGCCGCGTGTCGGTCATAACCCTTCCAACTATGGCTACACCTTC | CASSLRGPRVGHNPSNYGYTF
. | TRBJ2-3 | TRBV5-1 | TRBD1 | TGCGCCAGCAGCGTCGGACAGGGGAACACAGATACGCAGTATTTT | CASSVGQGNTDTQYF
. | TRBJ1-1 | TRBV4-2 | . | TGTGCCAGCAGCCAAGGGGGGCACATGAACACTGAAGCTTTCTTT | CASSQGGHMNTEAFF
. | TRBJ2-2 | TRBV5-1 | . | TGCGCCAGCACCCTTACCACTCCCGTGGAGGGGCCTATCGGGGAGCTGTTTTTT | CASTLTTPVEGPIGELFF
once | TRBJ2-1 | TRBV2 | TRBD2 | TGTGCCAGCTCCGCCGTAACTGGGAGCGGGGTGTTCTTC | CASSAVTGSGVFF
. | TRBJ1-3 | TRBV5-6 | . | TGTGCCAGCAGCCGCGGGTGGAGCTCTGGAAACACCATATATTTT | CASSRGWSSGNTIYF
. | TRBJ2-1 | TRBV7-3 | . | TGTGCCAGCTCATCGGGAGCAGGCTACAATGAGCAGTTCTTC | CASSSGAGYNEQFF
. | TRBJ2-5 | TRBV7-7 | . | TGTGCTAGCAGCTTCGGACAGTTCGAAGAGACCCAGTACTTC | CASSFGQFEETQYF
. | TRBJ1-1 | TRBV6-5 | . | TGTGCCAGCAGTTCACTACAGGGAAGCACTGAAGCTTTCTTT | CASSSLQGSTEAFF
. | TRBJ1-4 | TRBV28 | . | TGTGCCAGCAGCCCACACGCAACTAATGAAAAACTGTTTTTT | CASSPHATNEKLFF
. | TRBJ2-2 | TRBV27 | TRBD2 | TGTGCCAGCAGTTTATTTGGGACTAGCGGGAGGACCCCGAACACCGGGGAGCTGTTTTTT | CASSLFGTSGRTPNTGELFF
. | TRBJ1-2 | TRBV15 | TRBD1 | TGTGCCACCAGCAGAGGGGGGACAGGGGAACTTGGTGGCTACACCTTC | CATSRGGTGELGGYTF
. | TRBJ1-2 | TRBV11-2 | TRBD1 | TGTGCCAGCTCACCCCGCCGAGAGGGGGCGGAAAACTATGGCTACACCTTC | CASSPRREGAENYGYTF
. | TRBJ2-4 | TRBV14 | . | TGTGCCAGCAGCCAAGATGCGAGCGGGCCGGGAAACTTC | CASSQDASGPGNF
. | TRBJ2-4 | TRBV5-1 | TRBD1 | TGCGCCAGCAGCTTGGGACAGGGGTTCAGCAAAAACATTCAGTACTTC | CASSLGQGFSKNIQYF
. | TRBJ2-1 | TRBV28 | . | TGTGCCAGCAGTTTCGGTGGGACTTCTAACAATGAGCAGTTCTTC | CASSFGGTSNNEQFF
few | TRBJ1-5 | TRBV6-5 | TRBD1 | TGTGCCAGCAGGACAGGGTCGAATCAGCCCCAGCATTTT | CASRTGSNQPQHF
. | TRBJ2-1 | TRBV14 | TRBD2 | TGTGCCAGCAGCCAAGATCGGTCGCGGGGGGGCTCTTCGCAGTTCTTC | CASSQDRSRGGSSQFF
. | TRBJ1-2 | TRBV12-3/TRBV12-4 | . | TGTGCCAGCGCGCAAAGGGGGGGCTGGGGCTACACCTTC | CASAQRGGWGYTF
few | TRBJ1-4 | TRBV7-9 | . | TGTGCCAGCAGCACCGGGTGGGTTGCAGGGTCTGAAAAACTGTTTTTT | CASSTGWVAGSEKLFF
. | TRBJ1-2 | TRBV5-5 | TRBD1 | TGTGCCAGCAGCTTGCAACAGGGGGCTGGTGGCTACACCTTC | CASSLQQGAGGYTF